These 26 T cell receptor beta chains originate from one sample sequenced in a study of T cell responses to AZD1222 COVID-19 vaccine. Data came from immunoSEQ multiplex PCR; TCRdb stores just in-frame clones and leaves some out. The table lists 98,000 or so clones, roughly 92% of them singletons. This specimen was peripheral blood, taken on day 0 of AZD1222 vaccination. The receptors were gathered from an adult in good health.

The chain carries TRBV30 and TRBJ2-1, with D perhaps given as TRBD1 or TRBD2 (5 bases each). The CDR3 is 16 amino acids. Trimming took off 0 bases at V and 4 bases at J, with 16 bases between the two ends. CDR1 is GTSNPN, CDR2 SVGIG, per germline (reference sequence). CDR3 residues: CAWSVRGGAIYNEQFF. As DNA, the CDR3 is TGTGCCTGGAGTGTACGTGGGGGTGCCATTTACAATGAGCAGTTCTTC.

The CDR3 protein is CASTGTRNEQFF. Written as DNA, the CDR3 is TGTGCCAGCACTGGGACTAGAAATGAGCAGTTCTTC. The rearrangement links TRBV6-5 to TRBJ2-1; 8 nucleotides match TRBD2. The CDR3 contains 12 residues. In germline, CDR1 is MNHEY, CDR2 SVGAGI. The V segment lost 7 bases and the J segment 7 bases; nucleotides outside the gene matches: 3.

The V and J genes are TRBV7-8 and TRBJ1-1, with D perhaps TRBD1 (6 bases). The germline CDR1 and CDR2 sequences are SGHVS and FQNEAQ. This CDR3 spans 13 amino acids. The germline V and J ends were trimmed by 5 bases and 5 bases, with 12 bases remaining between them. The CDR3 nucleotides are TGTGCCAGCAGCGAGGGACAAATGACTGAAGCTTTCTTT. Its translation: CASSEGQMTEAFF.

The CDR3 DNA sequence: TGTGCCAGCAGTCCCGGGGGAACCTACGAGCAGTACTTC. Protein product: CASSPGGTYEQYF. The rearrangement joins TRBV28 to TRBJ2-7, with D possibly TRBD2 on 6 matching bases. The germline V and J ends were trimmed by 5 bases and 2 bases, with 10 bases remaining between them. Germline V CDR1 and CDR2: MDHEN, SYDVKM. The CDR3 is made up of 13 amino acids.

The chain is built from TRBV10-3 and TRBJ1-1; 8 nucleotides agree with TRBD1. Germline V gene lookup returns CDR1 ENHRY and CDR2 SYGVKD. This CDR3 is 12 amino acids long. The V gene end was trimmed by 7 bases and the J gene end by 5 bases; junction bases not matched to a gene: 3. The CDR3 DNA sequence: TGTGCCATCACTGGGACAGGAACTGAAGCTTTCTTT. It encodes CAITGTGTEAFF.

The rearrangement uses TRBV29-1 and TRBJ2-2; D possibly corresponds to TRBD2 (6 bases). The CDR3 runs 13 residues. Germline V lookup: CDR1 SQVTM, CDR2 ANQGSEA. With 6 bases removed from V and 5 bases from J, the gap between germline ends came to 13 bases. The CDR3 loop reads CSVLWAGTGELFF. CDR3 sequence (DNA): TGCAGCGTCCTGTGGGCGGGAACCGGGGAGCTGTTTTTT.

This clone was detected once. The V call is TRBV14, the J call TRBJ2-2, with 12 bases identical to TRBD2. Trimming removed 4 bases from V and 4 bases from J; junction bases left unmatched: 1. The CDR3 consists of 15 residues. Germline V CDR1 and CDR2: SGHDN, FVKESK. CDR3 coding DNA: TGTGCCAGCAGCCCGGGACTAGCGGGCACCGGGGAGCTGTTTTTT. Translating gives CASSPGLAGTGELFF.

A single count supports this clone. The CDR3 DNA follows: TGTGCCAGCAGTACAGGGAGGGGGACTGAAGCTTTCTTT. Protein: CASSTGRGTEAFF. This chain joins TRBV12-3 or TRBV12-4 and TRBJ1-1, with a tentative D call TRBD1 (6 bases). The CDR3 totals 13 residues. The V end was cut by 5 bases, the J end by 5 bases, with 12 bases between.

The DNA for the CDR3 is TGTGCCAGCAGTTTTAGATATGTCGGGTCTCAGCCCCAGCATTTT. It specifies CASSFRYVGSQPQHF. The rearrangement joins TRBV27 to TRBJ1-5; D not certain. The germline gives CDR1 MNHEY, CDR2 SMNVEV (reference sequence). The CDR3 runs 15 residues. Trimming pared 3 bases from V and 6 bases from J, leaving 15 bases between.

V usage is TRBV2 and J usage is TRBJ1-1; 11 bases agree with TRBD1. J was trimmed by 3 bases and V by 7 bases; bases with no gene match: 10. The germline CDR1 and CDR2 sequences are SNHLY and FYNNEI. The CDR3 has 16 residues. CDR3 sequence reads: CASNGDRGTADTEAFF. In DNA, the CDR3 is TGTGCCAGCAATGGGGACAGGGGGACGGCGGACACTGAAGCTTTCTTT.

The chain carries TRBV28 and TRBJ1-2; 9 bases map to TRBD1. Trimming took 8 bases from V and 2 from J; bases not matched to a gene: 9. Germline CDR1 reads MDHEN; CDR2 reads SYDVKM. CDR3 size: 15 residues. This CDR3 reads CASHRGRTVNYGYTF. As DNA, the CDR3 is TGTGCCAGCCACAGGGGGCGAACAGTGAACTATGGCTACACCTTC.

This clone was picked up a small number of times. This same CDR3 is encoded by further DNA sequences in the sample. The rearrangement joins TRBV2 to TRBJ2-7, with a tentative D call TRBD2 (6 bases). V lost 6 bases and J lost 5, with 8 bases in between. The CDR3 totals 11 residues. Germline V gives CDR1 SNHLY, CDR2 FYNNEI. For the CDR3, the DNA is TGTGCCAGCAGGGGCGGGGACGAGCAGTACTTC. As protein: CASRGGDEQYF. The variable domain in full, completed from reference TRBV2 and TRBJ2-7, reads EPEVTQTPSHQVTQMGQEVILRCVPISNHLYFYWYRQILGQKVEFLVSFYNNEISEKSEIFDDQFSVERPDGSNFTLKIRSTKLEDSAMYFCASRGGDEQYFGPGTRLTVT.

The rearrangement uses TRBV12-3 or TRBV12-4 and TRBJ1-2, with D uncertain. Trimming removed 0 bases from V and 0 bases from J, with 2 bases in between. CDR3 size: 13 residues. In DNA, the CDR3 is TGTGCCAGCAGTTTAGCAGCTAACTATGGCTACACCTTC. It encodes CASSLAANYGYTF.

This chain uses TRBV5-1 with TRBJ1-2; 11 nucleotides agree with TRBD1. Trimming at V came to 5 bases and at J to 3 bases, leaving 18 bases not matched to a gene. The CDR3 contains 19 residues. Germline V lookup: CDR1 SGHRS, CDR2 YFSETQ. CDR3 DNA sequence: TGCGCCAGCAGTCGGAACCCAGTCTCCGGGACAGGGGGATACTATGGCTACACCTTC. Amino acids: CASSRNPVSGTGGYYGYTF.

This chain uses TRBV6-2 or TRBV6-3 with TRBJ2-2; 11 bases align to TRBD1. The CDR3 length is 16 residues. Per the germline V gene, CDR1 is MNHEY and CDR2 is SVGEGT. V gave up 6 bases and J gave up 2 bases; unmatched junction bases: 5. The CDR3 DNA reads as TGTGCCAGCAGCTCCTGGACAGGGGGCAACACCGGGGAGCTGTTTTTT. Amino acids: CASSSWTGGNTGELFF.

The V call is TRBV29-1, the J call TRBJ1-2; D perhaps matches TRBD1 (6 bases). Germline V lookup: CDR1 SQVTM, CDR2 ANQGSEA. V dropped 4 bases and J dropped 2 bases, with 11 bases sitting between them. This CDR3 has 13 residues. In nucleotides, the CDR3 is TGCAGCGTTGTGGACAGTACGAACTATGGCTACACCTTC. This codes for CSVVDSTNYGYTF. The full variable domain, in which reference TRBV29-1 and TRBJ1-2 provide the parts outside the CDR3, is SAVISQKPSRDICQRGTSLTIQCQVDSQVTMMFWYRQQPGQSLTLIATANQGSEATYESGFVIDKFPISRPNLTFSTLTVSNMSPEDSSIYLCSVVDSTNYGYTFGSGTRLTVV.

The chain joins TRBV7-2 to TRBJ2-7; tentative D call: TRBD2 (5 bases). Germline V gene data show CDR1 as SGHTA and CDR2 as FQGNSA. The CDR3 covers 13 residues. The V gene lost 4 bases and the J gene lost 5 bases, with 12 bases spanning the gap. The CDR3 spells CASSSAFGDEQYF. CDR3 coding DNA: TGTGCCAGCAGCTCGGCTTTCGGGGACGAGCAGTACTTC.

The chain is built from TRBV5-4 and TRBJ2-1; 10 nucleotides align to TRBD2. The ends lost 4 bases at V and 10 bases at J; junction bases unmatched: 11. The length of the CDR3 is 15 residues. Germline CDR1 and CDR2: SGHNT and YYREEE (reference sequence). CDR3 nucleotides: TGTGCCAGCAGCCGCCTAGCGGGAGCGGTTGGCGAGCAGTTCTTC. Protein: CASSRLAGAVGEQFF.

This chain links TRBV27 with TRBJ2-2, with TRBD2 matching over 7 bases. Germline lookup yields CDR1 MNHEY and CDR2 SMNVEV (reference sequence). The CDR3 is 16 amino acids. V was pared by 5 bases and J by 4 bases, with 10 bases of the junction left unmatched. The CDR3 DNA reads TGTGCCAGCAGTCCGACTAGCTTTAAGACCACCGGGGAGCTGTTTTTT. It encodes CASSPTSFKTTGELFF.

The chain uses TRBV5-1 and TRBJ2-2, with D uncertain. Germline-derived CDR1 and CDR2 are SGHRS and YFSETQ. V was trimmed by 0 bases and J by 1 base, leaving 10 bases between them. The CDR3 loop spans 16 amino acids. The CDR3 DNA follows: TGCGCCAGCAGCTTGGACAGCTCCATGAACACCGGGGAGCTGTTTTTT. Translation: CASSLDSSMNTGELFF.

The chain has TRBV5-4 and TRBJ1-1; TRBD1 is a possible D gene (5 bases). The CDR3 runs to 15 residues. The germline V gene has CDR1 SGHNT and CDR2 YYREEE (reference sequence). Trimming removed 4 bases from V and 0 bases from J, with 13 bases in between. CDR3 in amino acids: CASSRSTELNTEAFF. The CDR3 DNA reads TGTGCCAGCAGCCGATCGACAGAGTTGAACACTGAAGCTTTCTTT.

The chain uses TRBV6-1 and TRBJ2-5; possible D gene TRBD2, 5 bases. V shed 3 bases and J shed 3 bases, with 5 bases lying between them. CDR3 length: 12 residues. The germline CDR1 and CDR2 sequences are MNHNS and SASEGT. The CDR3 region has the DNA TGTGCCAGCAGTGACGGGAAAGAGACCCAGTACTTC. Protein: CASSDGKETQYF.

The rearrangement uses TRBV4-3 and TRBJ1-4; maybe TRBD1 (5 bases). Trimming removed 0 bases from V and 2 bases from J, with 10 bases in between. The CDR3 consists of 16 residues. Germline V lookup: CDR1 LGHNA, CDR2 YSLEER. The CDR3 nucleotides read TGCGCCAGCAGCCAAGAAGAGGGGTACACTAATGAAAAACTGTTTTTT. Its protein is CASSQEEGYTNEKLFF.

This chain links TRBV7-3 with TRBJ2-1; D uncertain. Germline V gives CDR1 SGHTA, CDR2 FQGTGA. V was clipped by 5 bases and J by 10 bases, with 12 bases between them. The CDR3 is 12 amino acids. CDR3 amino acids: CASSISSDEQFF. CDR3 DNA sequence: TGTGCCAGCAGCATCTCATCTGACGAGCAGTTCTTC. The entire variable domain, with the rest obtained from reference TRBV7-3 and TRBJ2-1, is as follows: GAGVSQTPSNKVTEKGKYVELRCDPISGHTALYWYRQSLGQGPEFLIYFQGTGAADDSGLPNDRFFAVRPEGSVSTLKIQRTERGDSAVYLCASSISSDEQFFGPGTRLTVL.

V usage is TRBV9 and J usage is TRBJ2-2, with D perhaps TRBD1 (6 bases). The germline gives CDR1 SGDLS, CDR2 YYNGEE. CDR3 size: 16 residues. The germline V and J ends were trimmed by 0 bases and 1 base, with 10 bases remaining between them. DNA of the CDR3: TGTGCCAGCAGCGTAGAGCCAGGGGAGAACACCGGGGAGCTGTTTTTT. Protein product: CASSVEPGENTGELFF.

This chain connects TRBV7-9 to TRBJ2-5, with a tentative D call TRBD1 (6 bases). Germline loops: CDR1 SEHNR, CDR2 FQNEAQ (reference sequence). The CDR3 totals 15 residues. The germline V and J ends were trimmed by 0 bases and 3 bases, with 11 bases remaining between them. The CDR3 region is CASSLASSGEETQYF. CDR3 DNA: TGTGCCAGCAGCTTAGCTTCTTCAGGGGAAGAGACCCAGTACTTC.